This T cell receptor beta chain appears in the sequencing data of a study of T-cell memory formation after mild COVID-19. Study at large: The TCR clusters were mostly specific to one donor.

Study results and caveats: Specificity for SARS-CoV-2 was not confirmed among the second-wave clones peaking on day 37.

There are 13 residues in the CDR3. Germline V CDR1 and CDR2: MGHDK, SYGVNS. V lost 5 bases and J lost 3, with 10 bases in between. For this clonotype: As yet, its antigen is unknown.

Each CDR3 protein is one row after TCRdb ran MiXCR on the 5' RACE reads. The table shows over 400,000 distinct CDR3 sequences, with roughly a quarter occurring only once. Input material: PBMCs or a T cell subset sorted from them (not recorded which). The chain has TRBV25-1 and TRBJ1-1; no definite D call. The source of this sequence is an adult woman who had mild COVID-19 (a few samples of this study predate the infection). Cell type and time point are not known. In DNA form, the CDR3 reads TGTGCCAGCAGTCGATTGCCCGACACTGAAGCTTTCTTT. Translation: CASSRLPDTEAFF.